The rows below give T cell receptor beta chains drawn from one sample of a study of radiotherapy plus CTLA-4 blockade in lung cancer. The assay was immunoSEQ multiplex PCR, and TCRdb's table has in-frame clones only and misses some. The sample holds about 45,000 clones, 76% seen once. Sequencing used peripheral blood, obtained from a patient treated with radiotherapy plus ipilimumab. These receptors originate from a human donor with non-small cell lung cancer who had stable disease on radiotherapy plus ipilimumab. CDR3s include the opening cysteine and the closing phenylalanine or tryptophan. A D gene is named only where the DNA matches it firmly. Size is stated for part of the rows, as once, few or many counts, or as a class when the clone is expanded.

D gene	V gene	J gene	clone size	CDR3 DNA	CDR3 protein
TRBD1	TRBV15	TRBJ1-6	NA	TGTGCCACCAACCGGGACAGGGCCGCAAATTCACCCCTCCACTTT	CATNRDRAANSPLHF
TRBD2	TRBV29-1	TRBJ2-1	NA	TGCAGCGTTGAAGACGTAACTAGCGGGGGCCACAATGAGCAGTTCTTC	CSVEDVTSGGHNEQFF
TRBD1	TRBV7-9	TRBJ1-5	once	TGTGCCAGCAGTTCCGGGACAGGGAATCAGCCCCAGCATTTT	CASSSGTGNQPQHF
NA	TRBV18	TRBJ1-4	NA	TGTGCCAGCTCAAGGAGTCCCAATGAAAAACTGTTTTTT	CASSRSPNEKLFF
NA	TRBV6-5	TRBJ1-1	NA	TGTGCCAGCAGTTCCGGTGGTTTACCCCCTGAAGCTTTCTTT	CASSSGGLPPEAFF
NA	TRBV10-3	TRBJ1-1	NA	TGTGTCATCAGCTTGACAGGGAACACTGAAGCTTTCTTT	CVISLTGNTEAFF
NA	TRBV28	TRBJ1-1	NA	TGTGCCAGCAGGCTGAACACTGAAGCTTTCTTT	CASRLNTEAFF
NA	TRBV11-2	TRBJ1-6	NA	TGTGCCAGCAGCCCTAGGTCCGCCTCACCCCTCCACTTT	CASSPRSASPLHF
NA	TRBV7-2	TRBJ1-1	NA	TGTGCCAGCAGCTTCGTTTCGAACACTGAAGCTTTCTTT	CASSFVSNTEAFF
TRBD1	TRBV6-6	TRBJ1-2	NA	TGTGCCAGCAGGACCTCGACAGGGAGGGTCTGGGAGGGCTACACCTTC	CASRTSTGRVWEGYTF
TRBD1	TRBV5-1	TRBJ1-6	NA	TGCGCCAGCAGCCTCGGGACAGGGTCTGTGGCCCTCCACTTT	CASSLGTGSVALHF
NA	TRBV5-4	TRBJ2-3	NA	TGTGCCAGCAGCTTAAGTGGGGGGTGGGCCACCTATACGCAGTATTTT	CASSLSGGWATYTQYF
TRBD2	TRBV30	TRBJ2-1	NA	TGTGCCTGCGGACTAGCGGGAGCCTACAATGAGCAGTTCTTC	CACGLAGAYNEQFF
NA	TRBV7-8	TRBJ1-3	NA	TGTGCCAGCAGCTTAAGGCGCTCTGGAAACACCATATATTTT	CASSLRRSGNTIYF
NA	TRBV6-5	TRBJ1-1	NA	TGTGCCAGCAGAGCTTCACAGGGAGCTTTCTTT	CASRASQGAFF
TRBD1	TRBV5-6	TRBJ2-2	NA	TGTGCCAGCAGCCTGGGACAGGGAATAAGCGGGGAGCTGTTTTTT	CASSLGQGISGELFF
TRBD1	TRBV5-6	TRBJ1-1	NA	TGTGCCAGCAGCTTTTACAGGGGATCGAGGGACACTGAAGCTTTCTTT	CASSFYRGSRDTEAFF
NA	TRBV5-5	TRBJ2-2	few	TGTGCCAGCAGCTACCGTACGAACACCGGGGAGCTGTTTTTT	CASSYRTNTGELFF
NA	TRBV30	TRBJ2-7	few	TGTGCCTGGAGCCCCCCGGACAAATACGAGCAGTACTTC	CAWSPPDKYEQYF
NA	TRBV10-2	TRBJ1-1	few	TGCGCCAGCAGTGAGGGGGCCGTTGGCACTGAAGCTTTCTTT	CASSEGAVGTEAFF
TRBD1	TRBV5-8	TRBJ2-1	NA	TGTGCCAGCAGCTTGGTGCGGGACAGGGCAAAGTTCTTC	CASSLVRDRAKFF
NA	TRBV18	TRBJ2-6	NA	TGTGCCAGCTCACGGGTCAGTACAACAGGGTCTGGGGCCAACGTCCTGACTTTC	CASSRVSTTGSGANVLTF
TRBD2	TRBV7-2	TRBJ2-7	NA	TGTGCCAGCAGCCAGGGACTAGCGGGGAGCTCCTACGAGCAGTACTTC	CASSQGLAGSSYEQYF
NA	TRBV7-2	TRBJ2-1	NA	TGTGCCAGCAGCCCCCGGGTAAATGAGCAGTTCTTC	CASSPRVNEQFF
NA	TRBV11-3	TRBJ2-1	NA	TGTGCCAGCAGCTTCGGGGGTAATGAGCAGTTCTTC	CASSFGGNEQFF
TRBD1	TRBV2	TRBJ1-5	few	TGTGCCAGCAGTGAGCCCCGGGACAGGGGGACTCAGCCCCAGCATTTT	CASSEPRDRGTQPQHF
NA	TRBV9	TRBJ1-1	NA	TGTGCCAGCAGCGTAGATCAGAACACTGAAGCTTTCTTT	CASSVDQNTEAFF
NA	TRBV6-4	TRBJ1-4	NA	TGTGCCAGCAGGCAGACAACAGGCAGTGAAAAACTGTTTTTT	CASRQTTGSEKLFF
NA	TRBV7-9	TRBJ1-5	NA	TGTGCCAGCAGCTTAGGGGAGTCCAATCAGCCCCAGCATTTT	CASSLGESNQPQHF
TRBD2	TRBV4-3	TRBJ2-1	NA	TGCGCCAGCTCCGCACGGGAAGCGGGGGGGGGCAATGAGCAGTTCTTC	CASSAREAGGGNEQFF
TRBD1	TRBV18	TRBJ1-5	NA	TGTGCCAGCTCATCGGAGGGACAGCGCAATCAGCCCCAGCATTTT	CASSSEGQRNQPQHF
NA	TRBV10-1	TRBJ1-5	NA	TGCGCCAGCAGTGGAGACCAGAATCAGCCCCAGCATTTT	CASSGDQNQPQHF
NA	TRBV6-5	TRBJ1-2	NA	TGTGCCAGCAGTTACCCCGGGGGGGTTGGTGGCGGCTACACCTTC	CASSYPGGVGGGYTF
NA	TRBV6-6	TRBJ2-2	NA	TGTGCCAGCACGAGCGGGACAACGAACACCGGGGAGCTGTTTTTT	CASTSGTTNTGELFF
NA	TRBV9	TRBJ1-1	few	TGTGCCAGCAGCCGAGGGGGGGTCTACATGAACACTGAAGCTTTCTTT	CASSRGGVYMNTEAFF
NA	TRBV28	TRBJ1-3	NA	TGTGCCAGCAGTTTTTTTCAGAGCTCTGGAAACACCATATATTTT	CASSFFQSSGNTIYF
NA	TRBV2	TRBJ1-5	many	TGTGCCAGCAGTGTTCTGGACGCTAGCAATCAGCCCCAGCATTTT	CASSVLDASNQPQHF
NA	TRBV4-1	TRBJ1-4	once	TGCGCCAGCCGTTCCTCCGTGACCCCTAATGAAAAACTGTTTTTT	CASRSSVTPNEKLFF
NA	TRBV14	TRBJ2-3	NA	TGTGCCAGCAGCCAAGTAGATACGCAGTATTTT	CASSQVDTQYF
TRBD2	TRBV11-3	TRBJ2-3	once	TGTGCCAGCAGCTTAGCTCTAGCGGGGGCCGGCACAGATACGCAGTATTTT	CASSLALAGAGTDTQYF
TRBD1	TRBV7-9	TRBJ1-2	NA	TGTGCCAGCAGCTCACGAGAGGGGACAGTGGGAAGCTATGGCTACACCTTC	CASSSREGTVGSYGYTF
NA	TRBV6-5	TRBJ2-5	NA	TGTGCCAGCAGTTACACACTGCAAGAGACCCAGTACTTC	CASSYTLQETQYF
NA	TRBV11-1	TRBJ1-1	NA	TGTGCCAGCAGCTTAGGACAGCTCATGAACACTGAAGCTTTCTTT	CASSLGQLMNTEAFF
NA	TRBV6-5	TRBJ2-2	NA	TGTGCCAGCAGCCGCGTGGGGTCCGGGGAGCTGTTTTTT	CASSRVGSGELFF
NA	TRBV15	TRBJ2-1	once	TGTGCCACCAGCAGAGAGGTAGGGGGGGCATGGTCCTACAATGAGCAGTTCTTC	CATSREVGGAWSYNEQFF